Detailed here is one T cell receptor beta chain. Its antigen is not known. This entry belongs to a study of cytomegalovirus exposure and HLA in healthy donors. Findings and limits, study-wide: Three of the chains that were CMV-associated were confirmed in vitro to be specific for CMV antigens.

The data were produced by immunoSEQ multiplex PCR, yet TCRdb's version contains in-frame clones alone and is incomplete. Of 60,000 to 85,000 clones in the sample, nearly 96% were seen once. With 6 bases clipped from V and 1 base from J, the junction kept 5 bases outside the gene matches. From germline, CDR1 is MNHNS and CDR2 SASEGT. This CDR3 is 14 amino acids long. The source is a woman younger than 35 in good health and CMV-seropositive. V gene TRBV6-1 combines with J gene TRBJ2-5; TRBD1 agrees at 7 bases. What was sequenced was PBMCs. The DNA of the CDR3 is TGTGCCAGCAGCCCGACAGGGACCCAAGAGACCCAGTACTTC. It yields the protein CASSPTGTQETQYF.